This passage covers 15 T cell receptor beta chains from one sample sequenced in a study of glioma-infiltrating T cells. Amplification of TCR alpha and beta CDR3 regions from RNA used iRepertoire nested multiplex PCR. Via MiXCR, TCRdb re-called the multiplex PCR reads, giving one row per CDR3 protein. This sample has about 190,000 distinct CDR3 sequences; roughly a third occur once, and the top ten carry 20%. The sequenced material came from glioma tissue, nonneoplastic brain tissue, or PBMCs (not recorded which). The receptors derive from a human donor with low-grade glioma or glioblastoma, undergoing nonglioma brain surgery, or in good health (not recorded which).

This clonotype has a count of ten or more. The chain joins TRBV4-1 to TRBJ2-1; 14 bases align to TRBD2. The V and J ends lost 5 bases and 9 bases, in that order; junction bases with no gene match: 9. The germline CDR1 and CDR2 sequences are MGHRA and YSYEKL. The CDR3 sequence is 16 residues long. CDR3 coding DNA: TGCGCCAGCAGCTATGGGACTAGCGGGAGTTTTGGTGAGCAGTTCTTC. It encodes CASSYGTSGSFGEQFF.

This clonotype was recorded many times. The chain combines TRBV6-1 with TRBJ2-1, with 9 bases that match TRBD1. The length of the CDR3 is 16 residues. The ends lost 6 bases at V and 4 bases at J; junction bases unmatched: 10. The germline V gene encodes CDR1 MNHNS and CDR2 SASEGT. Written as DNA, the CDR3 is TGTGCCAGCAGCCGTACAACAGGGGGCGGTTACAATGAGCAGTTCTTC. It specifies CASSRTTGGGYNEQFF.

Ten or more counts support this clonotype. J is TRBJ2-3 and V is TRBV20-1; D call uncertain. In germline, CDR1 is DFQATT, CDR2 SNEGSKA (reference sequence). This CDR3 has 12 amino acids. V lost 5 bases, J lost 2 bases, and 8 bases lay in between. The CDR3 DNA is TGCAGTGCTCAAACGGACACAGATACGCAGTATTTT. Translation: CSAQTDTDTQYF.

The chain links TRBV5-1 to TRBJ2-1, with 14 bases fitting TRBD2. Germline CDR1 reads SGHRS; CDR2 reads YFSETQ. Losses at the gene ends were 3 bases for V and 7 bases for J; bases not matched to a gene: 15. CDR3 length: 19 residues. This CDR3 reads CASSSRGLAGGRLANEQFF. The CDR3 coding sequence is TGCGCCAGCAGCTCCCGTGGACTAGCGGGAGGAAGGTTGGCAAATGAGCAGTTCTTC.

This clonotype showed up many times. The J gene is TRBJ2-5, the V gene TRBV6-2 or TRBV6-3; D remains unclear. The V and J ends lost 7 bases and 2 bases respectively, with 14 bases between them. The CDR3 contains 14 residues. Germline CDR1 MNHEY, CDR2 SVGEGT. In DNA form, the CDR3 reads TGTGCCAGCACGCCCGGCGGATATCAAGAGACCCAGTACTTC. As protein: CASTPGGYQETQYF.

This clonotype was found many times. The gene calls are TRBV5-4 and TRBJ2-5; weak D call: TRBD2 (6 bases). Germline CDR1 SGHNT, CDR2 YYREEE (reference sequence). The length of the CDR3 is 14 residues. Trimming cost V 4 bases and J 0 bases, with 10 bases left between them. The CDR3 loop is CASSPLANQETQYF. Here the CDR3 DNA reads TGTGCCAGCAGCCCTCTAGCGAACCAAGAGACCCAGTACTTC.

This clonotype was counted at least ten times. The chain couples TRBV6-2 or TRBV6-3 to TRBJ2-1; D remains ambiguous. CDR1 and CDR2 from the germline V gene are MNHEY and SVGEGT. The ends were cut back, 10 bases at V and 5 bases at J, with 15 bases in the middle. The CDR3 covers 13 residues. DNA of the CDR3: TGTGCCACCCAGGCAGGACCAAACAATGAGCAGTTCTTC. It yields the protein CATQAGPNNEQFF.

Regarding this clonotype: This may be a read error, as it is one base from a much larger clone. The chain combines TRBV19 with TRBJ1-5, with 8 bases matching TRBD1. Germline V gene lookup returns CDR1 LNHDA and CDR2 SQIVND (reference sequence). CDR3 size: 14 residues. The CDR3 DNA follows: TGTGCCAGTTTATGGACAGGGAGCGATCAGCTCCAGCATTTT. It codes for CASLWTGSDQLQHF.

This clonotype has at least ten counts. The chain is built from TRBV27 and TRBJ2-4; 10 nucleotides align to TRBD1. Germline V gene sequence: CDR1 MNHEY, CDR2 SMNVEV (reference sequence). Unmatched junction bases numbered 5, after V lost 3 bases and J lost 6 bases. CDR3 length: 15 amino acids. CDR3 DNA: TGTGCCAGCAGTTTCTCGACAGGGGGCGGAAACATTCAGTACTTC. The encoded protein is CASSFSTGGGNIQYF.

The chain joins TRBV24-1 to TRBJ1-2; TRBD1 aligns across 7 bases. V shed 3 bases, J shed 12 bases, and the junction held 9 bases outside the gene matches. This CDR3 is 13 amino acids long. Germline-derived CDR1 and CDR2 are KGHDR and SFDVKD. CDR3 region: CATSDLTGVGHTF. Here the CDR3 DNA reads TGTGCCACCAGTGATCTCACAGGGGTCGGCCACACCTTC.

V usage is TRBV27 and J usage is TRBJ2-1, with D hard to call. The ends were cut back, 1 base at V and 7 bases at J, with 11 bases in the middle. The CDR3 totals 14 residues. Germline CDR1 and CDR2: MNHEY and SMNVEV (reference sequence). The CDR3 region has the DNA TGTGCCAGCAGTTTATTGGTAGAGGAAAATGAGCAGTTCTTC. This gives the protein CASSLLVEENEQFF.

This clonotype was recorded a few times. This CDR3 is CASSQDFGTGFQEQYF. The DNA of the CDR3 is TGCGCCAGCAGCCAGGACTTCGGGACAGGGTTTCAAGAGCAGTACTTC. The V gene is TRBV4-1, the J gene TRBJ2-7; 9 bases match TRBD1. V lost 3 bases to trimming and J lost 7 bases; unmatched junction nucleotides: 13. CDR3 size: 16 residues. Germline V gene lookup returns CDR1 MGHRA and CDR2 YSYEKL.

The table lists this clonotype with a few counts. CDR3: CWVASSLGNEQFF. For the CDR3, the DNA is TGTTGGGTGGCTAGCAGTCTCGGCAATGAGCAGTTCTTC. The V gene is TRBV2, the J gene TRBJ2-1, with a tentative D call TRBD2 (5 bases). This CDR3 has 13 residues. Germline CDR1 SNHLY, CDR2 FYNNEI.

The rearrangement uses TRBV19 and TRBJ2-3; D is ambiguous. In germline, CDR1 is LNHDA, CDR2 SQIVND (reference sequence). The CDR3 consists of 15 residues. V shed 3 bases and J shed 4 bases, with 14 bases lying between them. CDR3: CASSMNWDFADTQYF. CDR3 DNA sequence: TGTGCCAGTAGTATGAACTGGGATTTCGCAGATACGCAGTATTTT.

The chain employs TRBV5-4 and TRBJ2-5; D gene unclear. This CDR3 is built from 15 residues. Germline assignment: CDR1 SGHNT and CDR2 YYREEE (reference sequence). Trimming left V 0 bases short and J 5 bases short, with 14 bases between. CDR3 nucleotides: TGTGCCAGCAGCTTGGACAGAAATGGACGTGAGACCCAGTACTTC. It yields the protein CASSLDRNGRETQYF.